The rows below give T cell receptor beta chains drawn from one sample of a study of blood T cell repertoires in COVID-19. The table came from immunoSEQ multiplex PCR; TCRdb's copy has only in-frame clones and leaves some out. Here the sample spans around 400,000 clones, roughly 86% being singletons. Sample: PBMCs or T cells enriched from blood (not recorded which). The receptors were gathered from a woman aged 30 to 39 who had recovered from COVID-19. The CDR3 runs from the conserved cysteine through the conserved F or W. Each record gives: J gene, clone size, D gene, V gene, CDR3 protein, CDR3 DNA. A D gene is named only where the DNA matches it firmly. Clone size is given for some rows only: seen once, a few or many times, or a class if the clone is expanded.

j_call: TRBJ2-7
clone_size: once
d_call: TRBD2
v_call: TRBV3-1/TRBV3-2
cdr3_aa: CASSQQRLAGVGEQYF
cdr3_nt: TGTGCCAGCAGCCAACAACGACTAGCGGGAGTTGGCGAGCAGTACTTC

j_call: TRBJ2-5
clone_size: -
d_call: -
v_call: TRBV12-5
cdr3_aa: CASSNPPPETQYF
cdr3_nt: TGTGCTAGTTCTAATCCCCCTCCCGAGACCCAGTACTTC

j_call: TRBJ2-2
clone_size: -
d_call: -
v_call: TRBV11-2
cdr3_aa: CASSLNPGLTGELFF
cdr3_nt: TGTGCCAGCAGCCTCAATCCAGGGTTGACCGGGGAGCTGTTTTTT

j_call: TRBJ2-5
clone_size: once
d_call: TRBD1
v_call: TRBV7-8
cdr3_aa: CASSPLPPQGAPQETQYF
cdr3_nt: TGTGCCAGCAGCCCTCTCCCCCCCCAGGGGGCCCCCCAAGAGACCCAGTACTTC

j_call: TRBJ2-3
clone_size: -
d_call: TRBD2
v_call: TRBV29-1
cdr3_aa: CSVAASGSADTQYF
cdr3_nt: TGCAGCGTTGCGGCTAGCGGGAGCGCAGATACGCAGTATTTT

j_call: TRBJ2-5
clone_size: -
d_call: -
v_call: TRBV11-2
cdr3_aa: CASSKTVKETQYF
cdr3_nt: TGTGCCAGCAGCAAGACAGTCAAAGAGACCCAGTACTTC

j_call: TRBJ1-1
clone_size: few
d_call: TRBD1
v_call: TRBV6-6
cdr3_aa: CASSPDRGAFF
cdr3_nt: TGTGCCAGCAGCCCGGACAGGGGAGCTTTCTTT

j_call: TRBJ2-3
clone_size: -
d_call: TRBD1
v_call: TRBV5-4
cdr3_aa: CASSLEGTAYTDTQYF
cdr3_nt: TGTGCCAGCAGCTTGGAAGGGACAGCCTACACAGATACGCAGTATTTT

j_call: TRBJ2-1
clone_size: -
d_call: TRBD2
v_call: TRBV19
cdr3_aa: CASRLAGGREQFF
cdr3_nt: TGTGCCAGTCGGTTAGCGGGGGGGCGGGAGCAGTTCTTC

j_call: TRBJ1-5
clone_size: few
d_call: TRBD1
v_call: TRBV19
cdr3_aa: CASSIEGQGGPQHF
cdr3_nt: TGTGCCAGTAGTATAGAGGGACAGGGAGGGCCCCAGCATTTT

j_call: TRBJ2-7
clone_size: -
d_call: -
v_call: TRBV15
cdr3_aa: CATSSGGGSYEQYF
cdr3_nt: TGTGCCACCAGCAGCGGCGGAGGCTCCTACGAGCAGTACTTC

j_call: TRBJ2-3
clone_size: -
d_call: TRBD2
v_call: TRBV5-1
cdr3_aa: CASSLLAPSTDTQYF
cdr3_nt: TGCGCCAGCAGCTTACTAGCGCCTAGCACAGATACGCAGTATTTT

j_call: TRBJ2-7
clone_size: -
d_call: -
v_call: TRBV3-1/TRBV3-2
cdr3_aa: CASSQSLRPYEQYF
cdr3_nt: TGTGCCAGCAGCCAAAGTTTGAGGCCTTACGAGCAGTACTTC

j_call: TRBJ2-4
clone_size: -
d_call: -
v_call: TRBV5-1
cdr3_aa: CASSLGQGNIQYF
cdr3_nt: TGCGCCAGCAGCTTGGGTCAGGGGAACATTCAGTACTTC

j_call: TRBJ2-7
clone_size: -
d_call: -
v_call: TRBV18
cdr3_aa: CASSPPNRGGSYEQYF
cdr3_nt: TGTGCCAGCTCACCACCGAACAGGGGGGGATCCTACGAGCAGTACTTC

j_call: TRBJ1-5
clone_size: -
d_call: -
v_call: TRBV7-2
cdr3_aa: CASSSLGGEQPQHF
cdr3_nt: TGTGCCAGCAGCTCCCTCGGGGGGGAACAGCCCCAGCATTTT

j_call: TRBJ1-2
clone_size: -
d_call: -
v_call: TRBV5-5
cdr3_aa: CASSPLAGNKNYGYTF
cdr3_nt: TGTGCCAGCAGCCCTCTAGCGGGGAATAAGAACTATGGCTACACCTTC

j_call: TRBJ2-7
clone_size: -
d_call: TRBD2
v_call: TRBV12-5
cdr3_aa: CASGSPSGTSGNEQYF
cdr3_nt: TGTGCTAGTGGTAGCCCATCCGGGACTAGCGGCAACGAGCAGTACTTC

j_call: TRBJ2-7
clone_size: -
d_call: -
v_call: TRBV9
cdr3_aa: CASSVAPALERYF
cdr3_nt: TGTGCCAGCAGCGTAGCCCCCGCCCTCGAGCGGTACTTC

j_call: TRBJ1-5
clone_size: once
d_call: -
v_call: TRBV12-3/TRBV12-4
cdr3_aa: CASSWAVRDPQHF
cdr3_nt: TGTGCCAGCAGTTGGGCAGTCCGCGATCCCCAGCATTTT

j_call: TRBJ2-7
clone_size: -
d_call: TRBD2
v_call: TRBV4-1
cdr3_aa: CASSQELAGDEQYF
cdr3_nt: TGCGCCAGCAGCCAAGAACTAGCGGGAGACGAGCAGTACTTC

j_call: TRBJ2-3
clone_size: -
d_call: -
v_call: TRBV2
cdr3_aa: CASRRGSDTQYF
cdr3_nt: TGTGCCAGCAGGCGGGGATCAGATACGCAGTATTTT

j_call: TRBJ2-1
clone_size: once
d_call: TRBD2
v_call: TRBV11-3
cdr3_aa: CASSKGLAGGAYNEQFF
cdr3_nt: TGTGCCAGCAGCAAAGGACTAGCGGGGGGTGCCTACAATGAGCAGTTCTTC

j_call: TRBJ2-5
clone_size: -
d_call: -
v_call: TRBV11-2
cdr3_aa: CASSFAVLRAGETQYF
cdr3_nt: TGTGCCAGCAGCTTTGCGGTGTTGAGGGCAGGAGAGACCCAGTACTTC

j_call: TRBJ2-5
clone_size: -
d_call: -
v_call: TRBV7-2
cdr3_aa: CASSTRARPLDQETQYF
cdr3_nt: TGTGCCAGCAGCACGCGTGCCCGCCCACTAGACCAAGAGACCCAGTACTTC

j_call: TRBJ2-1
clone_size: -
d_call: -
v_call: TRBV20-1
cdr3_aa: CSASSSGRNEQFF
cdr3_nt: TGCAGTGCTAGTTCCAGCGGGCGCAATGAGCAGTTCTTC

j_call: TRBJ2-7
clone_size: once
d_call: -
v_call: TRBV6-6
cdr3_aa: CASSSALQAGSYEQYF
cdr3_nt: TGTGCCAGCAGTTCGGCCCTCCAAGCAGGTTCCTACGAGCAGTACTTC

j_call: TRBJ2-7
clone_size: -
d_call: -
v_call: TRBV30
cdr3_aa: CAWSVDEGMEQYF
cdr3_nt: TGTGCCTGGAGTGTAGATGAGGGTATGGAGCAGTACTTC

j_call: TRBJ2-7
clone_size: -
d_call: TRBD2
v_call: TRBV5-4
cdr3_aa: CASSTPGTSGRLYEQYF
cdr3_nt: TGTGCCAGCAGCACTCCCGGGACTAGCGGGAGGCTGTACGAGCAGTACTTC

j_call: TRBJ2-2
clone_size: -
d_call: -
v_call: TRBV7-9
cdr3_aa: CASSLIQVGEPRIF
cdr3_nt: TGTGCCAGCAGCTTAATCCAGGTCGGTGAGCCCCGAATTTTT

j_call: TRBJ2-7
clone_size: -
d_call: TRBD2
v_call: TRBV12-3/TRBV12-4
cdr3_aa: CASGLADNYEQYF
cdr3_nt: TGTGCCAGTGGACTAGCGGATAATTACGAGCAGTACTTC

j_call: TRBJ2-7
clone_size: once
d_call: TRBD2
v_call: TRBV10-3
cdr3_aa: CAISGRTSGSSYEQYF
cdr3_nt: TGTGCCATCAGTGGTAGGACTAGCGGGAGTAGTTACGAGCAGTACTTC

j_call: TRBJ2-1
clone_size: once
d_call: -
v_call: TRBV11-2
cdr3_aa: CASSLNLISSYNEQFF
cdr3_nt: TGTGCCAGCAGCTTAAATCTAATCTCATCCTACAATGAGCAGTTCTTC

j_call: TRBJ1-5
clone_size: -
d_call: -
v_call: TRBV5-4
cdr3_aa: CASSFSSGRLSQPQHF
cdr3_nt: TGTGCCAGCAGCTTTTCGAGTGGGAGGTTAAGTCAGCCCCAGCATTTT

j_call: TRBJ1-1
clone_size: once
d_call: TRBD1
v_call: TRBV25-1
cdr3_aa: CASSEIADRGRTEAFF
cdr3_nt: TGTGCCAGCAGTGAAATCGCGGACAGGGGCCGGACTGAAGCTTTCTTT

j_call: TRBJ2-3
clone_size: -
d_call: -
v_call: TRBV4-2
cdr3_aa: CASSQDQVADTQYF
cdr3_nt: TGTGCCAGCAGCCAAGATCAGGTGGCAGATACGCAGTATTTT

j_call: TRBJ1-6
clone_size: -
d_call: -
v_call: TRBV30
cdr3_aa: CAWSVGNDGSPLHF
cdr3_nt: TGTGCCTGGAGTGTCGGGAACGATGGATCACCCCTCCACTTT

j_call: TRBJ1-2
clone_size: -
d_call: TRBD1
v_call: TRBV2
cdr3_aa: CASRRPGTGQDGYTF
cdr3_nt: TGTGCCAGCAGAAGACCCGGGACAGGGCAAGATGGCTACACCTTC

j_call: TRBJ1-2
clone_size: once
d_call: -
v_call: TRBV24-1
cdr3_aa: CATSEQGRYGYTF
cdr3_nt: TGTGCCACCAGTGAACAGGGCCGCTATGGCTACACCTTC

j_call: TRBJ2-7
clone_size: -
d_call: TRBD1
v_call: TRBV12-5
cdr3_aa: CASGLMDRATYEQYF
cdr3_nt: TGTGCTAGTGGTTTGATGGACAGGGCCACCTACGAGCAGTACTTC

j_call: TRBJ1-1
clone_size: -
d_call: -
v_call: TRBV21-1
cdr3_aa: CASSKVSHRGQTEAFF
cdr3_nt: TGTGCCAGCAGCAAAGTGTCTCACAGGGGGCAAACTGAAGCTTTCTTT

j_call: TRBJ2-7
clone_size: -
d_call: -
v_call: TRBV5-1
cdr3_aa: CASREVDRVQYF
cdr3_nt: TGCGCCAGCCGGGAAGTAGACCGCGTACAGTACTTC

j_call: TRBJ2-1
clone_size: -
d_call: TRBD2
v_call: TRBV24-1
cdr3_aa: CATSDYGTSGRLLNEQFF
cdr3_nt: TGTGCCACCAGTGATTATGGGACTAGCGGGAGGCTCCTCAATGAGCAGTTCTTC

j_call: TRBJ1-6
clone_size: -
d_call: TRBD1
v_call: TRBV14
cdr3_aa: CASSQTDRVAYNSPLHF
cdr3_nt: TGTGCCAGCAGCCAAACGGACAGGGTGGCCTATAATTCACCCCTCCACTTT

j_call: TRBJ1-5
clone_size: -
d_call: -
v_call: TRBV11-2
cdr3_aa: CASSRSGSQPQHF
cdr3_nt: TGTGCCAGCAGCCGGTCGGGGAGTCAGCCCCAGCATTTT

j_call: TRBJ1-2
clone_size: -
d_call: TRBD1
v_call: TRBV30
cdr3_aa: CASGQGENYGYTF
cdr3_nt: TGTGCTTCCGGACAGGGGGAAAACTATGGCTACACCTTC

j_call: TRBJ2-1
clone_size: -
d_call: -
v_call: TRBV5-1
cdr3_aa: CASSLVAQTNNEQFF
cdr3_nt: TGCGCCAGCAGCTTGGTCGCCCAAACTAACAATGAGCAGTTCTTC

j_call: TRBJ2-1
clone_size: -
d_call: TRBD2
v_call: TRBV19
cdr3_aa: CASSGIPGGLNEQFF
cdr3_nt: TGTGCCAGTAGTGGGATCCCGGGAGGACTCAATGAGCAGTTCTTC

j_call: TRBJ1-5
clone_size: -
d_call: -
v_call: TRBV28
cdr3_aa: CASSLGGLSVPQHF
cdr3_nt: TGTGCCAGCAGTTTGGGCGGACTTTCGGTGCCCCAGCATTTT

j_call: TRBJ1-1
clone_size: -
d_call: -
v_call: TRBV18
cdr3_aa: CASSPPYRTEAFF
cdr3_nt: TGTGCCAGCTCACCCCCATATCGGACTGAAGCTTTCTTT

j_call: TRBJ2-3
clone_size: -
d_call: TRBD2
v_call: TRBV29-1
cdr3_aa: CSVARMTSGDSTDTQYF
cdr3_nt: TGCAGCGTTGCAAGGATGACTAGCGGGGACTCCACAGATACGCAGTATTTT

j_call: TRBJ2-7
clone_size: -
d_call: -
v_call: TRBV3-1/TRBV3-2
cdr3_aa: CASSRAGAAYEQYF
cdr3_nt: TGTGCCAGCAGCCGCGCAGGGGCAGCCTACGAGCAGTACTTC

j_call: TRBJ1-1
clone_size: -
d_call: -
v_call: TRBV27
cdr3_aa: CASSLSSGAMNTEAFF
cdr3_nt: TGTGCCAGCAGTTTATCTTCAGGGGCAATGAACACTGAAGCTTTCTTT

j_call: TRBJ1-6
clone_size: -
d_call: -
v_call: TRBV27
cdr3_aa: CASSYVGNFSPLHF
cdr3_nt: TGTGCCAGCAGTTACGTGGGCAATTTTTCACCCCTCCACTTT

j_call: TRBJ1-1
clone_size: once
d_call: TRBD1
v_call: TRBV7-9
cdr3_aa: CASSLVGGGRGNTEAFF
cdr3_nt: TGTGCCAGCAGCTTAGTAGGAGGGGGCAGGGGAAACACTGAAGCTTTCTTT